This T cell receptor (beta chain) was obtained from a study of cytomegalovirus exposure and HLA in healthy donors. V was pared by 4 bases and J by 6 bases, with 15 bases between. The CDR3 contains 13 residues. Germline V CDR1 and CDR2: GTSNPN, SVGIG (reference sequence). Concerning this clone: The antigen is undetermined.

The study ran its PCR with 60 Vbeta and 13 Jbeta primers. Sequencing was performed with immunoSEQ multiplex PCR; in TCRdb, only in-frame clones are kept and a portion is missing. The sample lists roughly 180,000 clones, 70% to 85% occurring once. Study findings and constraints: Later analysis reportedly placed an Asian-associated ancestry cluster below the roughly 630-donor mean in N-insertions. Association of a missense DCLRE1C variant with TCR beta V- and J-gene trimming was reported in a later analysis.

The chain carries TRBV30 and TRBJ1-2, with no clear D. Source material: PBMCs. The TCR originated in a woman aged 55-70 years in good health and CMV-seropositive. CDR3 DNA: TGTGCCTGGAAAACGGGGAATCGTCATGGCTACACCTTC. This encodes CAWKTGNRHGYTF.